This T cell receptor (beta chain) emerged from a study of T cell responses to AZD1222 COVID-19 vaccine. Study results and caveats: None of the repertoires were sampled until the peak T cell response had passed. Only a handful of AZD1222 recipients, several in all, had baseline seropositivity. Following two doses of AZD1222, Spike-specific TCR breadth and depth rose.

Details on this clone: Its antigen is as yet unknown.

Pooling of second doses given at about 4 or about 12 weeks was done. Data came from immunoSEQ multiplex PCR; TCRdb stores just in-frame clones and leaves some out. The top ten clones hold roughly 5% of a sample with roughly 87,000 clones, 89% of them seen once. The CDR3 spans 17 residues. The V and J ends lost 4 bases and 4 bases respectively, with 23 bases between them. Germline V gene data show CDR1 as SGHDN and CDR2 as FVKESK. This specimen consisted of peripheral blood, obtained 28 days after the second AZD1222 dose. The clonotype originates from an adult who received the AZD1222 COVID-19 vaccine. This rearrangement joins TRBV14 to TRBJ2-7; TRBD1 is a possible D gene (6 bases). CDR3 sequence reads: CASSLERSGTINYEQYF. In nucleotides, the CDR3 is TGTGCCAGCAGCCTCGAGCGATCGGGGACAATTAATTACGAGCAGTACTTC.